The clone carrying this T cell receptor beta chain showed up just a few times. Its antigen is unidentified. Of the isolated RNA, all was reverse transcribed, and so the sequenced material was expressed TCRB transcripts. Only in-frame clones appear in the TCRdb table, and some are missing; sequencing was by immunoSEQ multiplex PCR. The data hold about 700,000 clones, with under 15% observed a single time. The sample is drawn from a study of beta chain features in type 1 diabetes. Study observations and caveats: In every one of the four CD4+ subsets, TCRB CDR3s were moderately but significantly shorter in Type 1 diabetes patients.

Purity (above 98%) was reached by all sorted populations. The sequence was obtained from a man younger than 30 with type 1 diabetes. The material sequenced was naive CD4+ T cells from blood.

The CDR3 reads CASSQETGLGYGYTF. DNA for the CDR3: TGCGCCAGCAGCCAAGAAACGGGGCTAGGATATGGCTACACCTTC. The chain links TRBV4-1 to TRBJ1-2, with D perhaps matching TRBD1 (5 bases). The CDR3 sequence is 15 residues long. V lost 0 bases and J 5 bases, leaving 13 bases between the germline ends. Germline lookup yields CDR1 MGHRA and CDR2 YSYEKL.